Shown below are 19 T cell receptor beta chains from a single sample sequenced in a study of shared clonotypes between healthy human individuals. Profiled with immunoSEQ multiplex PCR; TCRdb holds only in-frame clones, not every one. The sample gives 740,000 or so clones, about three quarters of which show up once; more than 1.5% is in the top ten. The sequenced material came from memory CD4+ T cells sorted from blood. Subset reported: CD45RA-negative fraction. The source of these receptors is a woman in her 30s in good health.

Note on this clone: The sample holds other DNA sequences that translate to the same CDR3. The chain combines TRBV7-9 with TRBJ2-5; the D is unclear. Germline CDR1 SEHNR, CDR2 FQNEAQ (reference sequence). This CDR3 comprises 13 residues. The V end was cut by 3 bases, the J end by 0 bases, with 5 bases between. CDR3 protein: CASSFRDQETQYF. The CDR3, as DNA: TGTGCCAGCAGCTTCCGGGACCAAGAGACCCAGTACTTC.

V and J are TRBV6-6 and TRBJ1-4; perhaps TRBD1 as D (5 bases). Germline V gene data show CDR1 as MNHNY and CDR2 as SVGAGI (reference sequence). Trimming pared 6 bases from V and 6 bases from J, leaving 11 bases between. This CDR3 comprises 13 residues. Here the CDR3 reads CASSHGTDEKLFF. The CDR3 nucleotides are TGTGCCAGCAGCCATGGGACGGATGAAAAACTGTTTTTT.

The chain couples TRBV2 to TRBJ2-1, with D possibly matching TRBD2 (5 bases). The CDR3 covers 15 residues. V was cut by 7 bases and J by 3 bases, with 16 bases left in between. Germline CDR1 is SNHLY and CDR2 is FYNNEI. CDR3 protein: CASTWWLALYNEQFF. The CDR3 region has the DNA TGTGCCAGCACATGGTGGCTAGCCCTCTACAATGAGCAGTTCTTC.

Details on this clone: One junction end disagrees with the germline gene, perhaps due to a read error. The gene calls are TRBV6-5 and TRBJ2-3; TRBD1 aligns across 8 bases. The CDR3 spans 15 residues. Germline assignment: CDR1 MNHEY and CDR2 SVGAGI. The CDR3 bases are TGTGCCAGACGAAACGACAGGGGAGCCACAGGTACGCAGTATTTT. Translating it yields CARRNDRGATGTQYF.

CDR3 sequence (DNA): TGTGCCAGCAGCACTGGCCAACTCGACACTGAAGCTTTCTTT. The encoded protein is CASSTGQLDTEAFF. J is TRBJ1-1 and V is TRBV7-9; no clear D gene. The germline V and J ends were trimmed by 5 bases and 3 bases, with 13 bases remaining between them. This CDR3 has 14 residues. Germline lookup yields CDR1 SEHNR and CDR2 FQNEAQ (reference sequence).

This clone was picked up one time. V gene TRBV7-8 combines with J gene TRBJ2-2; 11 nucleotides align to TRBD2. The germline gives CDR1 SGHVS, CDR2 FQNEAQ. V lost 1 base and J lost 6; bases outside the gene matches: 13. The CDR3 runs 19 residues. CDR3 in amino acids: CASSLVGTSGREQAGELFF. The CDR3 nucleotides read TGTGCCAGCAGCTTAGTTGGGACTAGCGGACGGGAGCAGGCCGGGGAGCTGTTTTTT.

This clone was detected only once. This rearrangement joins TRBV28 to TRBJ1-4; D ambiguous. Trimming removed 5 bases from V and 8 bases from J, with 12 bases in between. The CDR3 totals 13 residues. Germline-derived CDR1 and CDR2 are MDHEN and SYDVKM. CDR3 region: CASSPGRSEKLFF. The CDR3 nucleotides are TGTGCCAGCAGTCCTGGGAGGTCGGAAAAACTGTTTTTT.

The V call is TRBV4-1, the J call TRBJ2-5, with TRBD2 identical over 12 bases. The CDR3 runs to 18 residues. Germline V gives CDR1 MGHRA, CDR2 YSYEKL. The junction had 5 bases not matched to a gene; V was cut back by 0 bases and J by 0 bases. The CDR3 region has the DNA TGCGCCAGCAGCCAAGAAGGGACTAGCGGGTGGTACCAAGAGACCCAGTACTTC. Translated, it gives CASSQEGTSGWYQETQYF.

The rearrangement links TRBV7-9 to TRBJ2-2; D is uncertain. Germline V gene lookup returns CDR1 SEHNR and CDR2 FQNEAQ (reference sequence). V gave up 6 bases and J gave up 0 bases, with 11 bases separating them. The CDR3 loop spans 15 amino acids. Written as DNA, the CDR3 is TGTGCCAGCAGTTTTTTGAGCACGAACACCGGGGAGCTGTTTTTT. Translated, it gives CASSFLSTNTGELFF.

Comments on this clone: Compared with germline, one end of the junction differs, possibly owing to a read error. The genes are TRBV4-1 and TRBJ2-5; TRBD1 aligns across 8 bases. The CDR3 sequence is 15 residues long. Germline V gene lookup returns CDR1 MGHRA and CDR2 YSYEKL. DNA of the CDR3: TGCGCCAGCAGACAAGGGCAGGGGGCGAAAGAGACCCAGTACTTC. Translated, it gives CASRQGQGAKETQYF.

This clone appeared a single time. The CDR3 here is CASSPISGRPETQYF. In DNA form, the CDR3 reads TGCGCCAGCAGCCCAATTAGCGGGAGGCCAGAGACCCAGTACTTC. The chain employs TRBV5-1 and TRBJ2-5; TRBD2 aligns across 10 bases. The germline gives CDR1 SGHRS, CDR2 YFSETQ. V was pared by 4 bases and J by 4 bases, with 7 bases of the junction left unmatched. CDR3 size: 15 residues.

Comment on this clone: A much bigger clone sits one base away, suggesting this may be a read error. The same CDR3 is also encoded by other DNA sequences in this sample. V usage is TRBV7-2 and J usage is TRBJ1-1; D call uncertain. The CDR3 contains 13 residues. The ends were cut back, 1 base at V and 1 base at J, with 4 bases in the middle. CDR1 and CDR2 (germline): SGHTA, FQGNSA. The CDR3 loop is CASSLGRNTEAFF. The DNA of the CDR3 is TGTGCCAGCAGCTTAGGCAGGAACACTGAAGCTTTCTTT.

The chain carries TRBV6-5 and TRBJ2-3; D remains ambiguous. V gave up 5 bases and J gave up 4 bases, with 10 bases separating them. This CDR3 contains 13 residues. CDR1 MNHEY and CDR2 SVGAGI come from the germline V gene. The CDR3 DNA reads as TGTGCCAGCAGTCCCTTGATCGCAGATACGCAGTATTTT. Its protein product is CASSPLIADTQYF.

Only a few counts were recorded for this clone. The CDR3 sequence is CAWADRPNTEAFF. Here the CDR3 DNA reads TGTGCCTGGGCGGACAGGCCCAACACTGAAGCTTTCTTT. The V and J genes are TRBV30 and TRBJ1-1; 7 positions agree with TRBD1. Germline trimming cut 5 bases from V and 2 bases from J; bases unmatched to any gene: 5. Germline CDR1 reads GTSNPN; CDR2 reads SVGIG (reference sequence). This CDR3 has 13 amino acids.

This clone occurred a few times. This sequence joins TRBV5-5 and TRBJ2-7, with a tentative D call TRBD1 (5 bases). Trimming pared 0 bases from V and 10 bases from J, leaving 14 bases between. In germline, CDR1 is SGHKS, CDR2 YYEKEE (reference sequence). This CDR3 is 13 amino acids long. The CDR3 loop reads CASSLGGPQGQYF. The DNA of the CDR3 is TGTGCCAGCAGCTTGGGAGGTCCGCAGGGACAGTACTTC.

This clone was picked up a small number of times. The chain uses TRBV27 and TRBJ2-7, with 8 bases identical to TRBD1. Looked up from germline, CDR1 is MNHEY and CDR2 is SMNVEV (reference sequence). The J segment lost 3 bases and the V segment lost 5 bases, leaving 12 bases of the junction unmatched. CDR3 length: 16 amino acids. CDR3 region: CASSPRSGGRDYEQYF. The CDR3 DNA sequence: TGTGCCAGCAGTCCCCGGTCAGGGGGCCGAGACTACGAGCAGTACTTC.

This clone was counted a single time. The gene calls are TRBV11-3 and TRBJ2-1; D not certain. CDR3 length: 13 residues. The V end lost 3 bases, the J end lost 6 bases, and 9 bases lay between the germline ends. Germline loops: CDR1 SGHNT, CDR2 YENEEA. Here the CDR3 reads CASSFREGNEQFF. CDR3 DNA sequence: TGTGCCAGCAGCTTCCGAGAAGGCAATGAGCAGTTCTTC.

This clone was observed a few times. This chain joins TRBV25-1 and TRBJ2-3; 7 bases match TRBD2. Looked up from germline, CDR1 is MGHDK and CDR2 is SYGVNS. V shed 10 bases, J shed 2 bases, and the junction held 6 bases outside the gene matches. CDR3 size: 13 residues. This CDR3 reads CATSGTATDTQYF. CDR3 DNA sequence: TGTGCCACTAGCGGAACGGCCACAGATACGCAGTATTTT.

The genes are TRBV5-1 and TRBJ2-5; TRBD2 matches 10 bases. J was trimmed by 5 bases and V by 5 bases; bases with no gene match: 15. Germline CDR1 reads SGHRS; CDR2 reads YFSETQ. The CDR3 consists of 17 residues. The CDR3 DNA reads TGCGCCAGCAGACTAAACCAACTAGCGGGAATGATGGAGACCCAGTACTTC. Translated: CASRLNQLAGMMETQYF.